The 24 T cell receptor beta chains in this list originate from one sample, sequenced in a study of OX40 agonist ivuxolimab in advanced cancers. Library method: the immunoSEQ multiplex PCR assay. TCRdb limited this immuneACCESS table to in-frame rearrangements with V and J called. A share of clones is missing; checked studies link under half to unresolved V genes, and the rest is unexplained. The sample yields some 75,000 clones; less than 90% were counted once. Jointly, the top ten make up approximately 2% of the sample. The starting material was CD4+ or CD8+ T cells sorted from blood, obtained in a trial of the OX40 agonist ivuxolimab. These TCRs come from an adult with an advanced solid tumor such as melanoma, head and neck, liver or kidney cancer.

The rearrangement uses TRBV6-5 and TRBJ1-1, with D possibly matching TRBD1 (6 bases). In germline, CDR1 is MNHEY, CDR2 SVGAGI. The CDR3 totals 11 residues. Trimming removed 6 bases at V and 9 bases at J, with 11 bases between. Written as DNA, the CDR3 is TGTGCCAGCAGAAGACAGGAGAAAGCTTTCTTT. Amino acids: CASRRQEKAFF.

The chain has TRBV15 and TRBJ1-3; D ambiguous. CDR1 and CDR2 (germline): LNHNV, YYDKDF (reference sequence). Between the trimmed V and J ends, which lost 0 bases and 2 bases, there was a span of 14 bases. CDR3 length: 17 amino acids. The CDR3, as DNA: TGTGCCACCAGCAGAGACCTGGTCTGGGAGGCTGGAAACACCATATATTTT. As protein: CATSRDLVWEAGNTIYF.

This clone was seen only a few times. This chain links TRBV27 with TRBJ2-2; D is perhaps TRBD1 (6 bases). This CDR3 has 16 amino acids. Germline lookup yields CDR1 MNHEY and CDR2 SMNVEV (reference sequence). V gave up 4 bases and J gave up 4 bases, with 16 bases separating them. CDR3 DNA: TGTGCCAGCAGTTCGTACGGGACACTCCTCACCGGGGAGCTGTTTTTT. Translated: CASSSYGTLLTGELFF.

This chain joins TRBV5-1 and TRBJ2-3; D possibly corresponds to TRBD1 (6 bases). The CDR3 is made up of 15 amino acids. Germline V CDR1 and CDR2: SGHRS, YFSETQ. V was trimmed by 4 bases and J by 0 bases, leaving 12 bases between them. The CDR3 nucleotides are TGCGCCAGCAGCCCCAGGGGCCCGAGCACAGATACGCAGTATTTT. This gives the protein CASSPRGPSTDTQYF.

The chain couples TRBV7-2 to TRBJ2-3; no firm D call. The CDR3 spans 15 residues. Trimming left V 5 bases short and J 2 bases short, with 14 bases between. CDR1 is SGHTA, CDR2 FQGNSA, per germline. This CDR3 reads CASSAALLTTDTQYF. The CDR3 DNA sequence: TGTGCCAGCAGCGCTGCACTACTTACCACAGATACGCAGTATTTT.

This chain connects TRBV14 to TRBJ2-7, with 8 nucleotides matching TRBD1. Germline lookup yields CDR1 SGHDN and CDR2 FVKESK. This CDR3 is built from 13 residues. Trimming removed 4 bases from V and 4 bases from J; junction bases left unmatched: 3. Written as DNA, the CDR3 is TGTGCCAGCAGCCGGACAGGGATTTACGAGCAGTACTTC. It translates to CASSRTGIYEQYF.

V and J are TRBV14 and TRBJ1-4; 7 bases align to TRBD1. This CDR3 region has 14 residues. The germline V gene has CDR1 SGHDN and CDR2 FVKESK. V lost 6 bases to trimming and J lost 8 bases; unmatched junction nucleotides: 9. Here the CDR3 reads CASRITGAGEKLFF. The DNA for the CDR3 is TGTGCCAGCAGGATAACAGGGGCGGGAGAAAAACTGTTTTTT.

The chain employs TRBV5-4 and TRBJ1-1; TRBD1 matches at 7 bases. The germline V gene encodes CDR1 SGHNT and CDR2 YYREEE (reference sequence). This CDR3 comprises 15 residues. V shed 2 bases, J shed 7 bases, and the junction held 11 bases outside the gene matches. The CDR3: CASSFYRGAVNEAFF. DNA for the CDR3: TGTGCCAGCAGCTTTTACAGGGGCGCCGTAAATGAAGCTTTCTTT.

This chain connects TRBV9 to TRBJ2-7; 15 bases align to TRBD2. There are 17 residues in the CDR3. Trimming cost V 4 bases and J 4 bases; bases outside gene matches: 9. Germline assignment: CDR1 SGDLS and CDR2 YYNGEE. CDR3 sequence reads: CASSSRTSGGARYEQYF. In DNA, the CDR3 is TGTGCCAGCAGCTCTCGGACTAGCGGGGGGGCCAGGTACGAGCAGTACTTC. Full variable domain (remainder filled in from reference TRBV9 and TRBJ2-7): DSGVTQTPKHLITATGQRVTLRCSPRSGDLSVYWYQQSLDQGLQFLIQYYNGEERAKGNILERFSAQQFPDLHSELNLSSLELGDSALYFCASSSRTSGGARYEQYFGPGTRLTVT.

The V and J genes are TRBV27 and TRBJ2-7, with D maybe TRBD2 (6 bases). Trimming cost V 5 bases and J 3 bases, with 14 bases left between them. Germline V CDR1 and CDR2: MNHEY, SMNVEV (reference sequence). This CDR3 has 14 amino acids. The CDR3 spells CASSGTGHLYEQYF. The CDR3 DNA sequence: TGTGCCAGCAGTGGGACTGGACACCTCTACGAGCAGTACTTC.

The V and J genes are TRBV28 and TRBJ2-4, with D perhaps matching TRBD2 (6 bases). In germline, CDR1 is MDHEN, CDR2 SYDVKM. CDR3 length: 16 residues. Trimming left V 4 bases short and J 1 base short, with 14 bases between. The CDR3 coding sequence is TGTGCCAGCAGTTCCTCCGGGGAGGCGGCCAAAAACATTCAGTACTTC. It specifies CASSSSGEAAKNIQYF.

The chain recombines TRBV7-2 with TRBJ2-7; TRBD2 matches 16 bases. CDR3 size: 18 residues. The V segment lost 5 bases and the J segment 0 bases; nucleotides outside the gene matches: 7. The germline V gene encodes CDR1 SGHTA and CDR2 FQGNSA. CDR3 bases: TGTGCCAGCAGCCCGGGGACTAGCGGGAGGGGGGACTCCTACGAGCAGTACTTC. Translating it yields CASSPGTSGRGDSYEQYF. Drawing the rest from reference TRBV7-2 and TRBJ2-7, the complete variable domain is GAGVSQSPSNKVTEKGKDVELRCDPISGHTALYWYRQSLGQGLEFLIYFQGNSAPDKSGLPSDRFSAERTGGSVSTLTIQRTQQEDSAVYLCASSPGTSGRGDSYEQYFGPGTRLTVT.

This clone has only a few counts. The chain is built from TRBV11-3 and TRBJ2-3, with no clear D. This CDR3 has 14 amino acids. Germline V gene data show CDR1 as SGHNT and CDR2 as YENEEA. V lost 3 bases, J lost 3 bases, and 10 bases lay in between. CDR3: CASSFEGGTDTQYF. As DNA, the CDR3 is TGTGCCAGCAGCTTCGAAGGTGGTACAGATACGCAGTATTTT. Full variable domain (rest looked up from reference TRBV11-3 and TRBJ2-3): EAGVVQSPRYKIIEKKQPVAFWCNPISGHNTLYWYLQNLGQGPELLIRYENEEAVDDSQLPKDRFSAERLKGVDSTLKIQPAELGDSAVYLCASSFEGGTDTQYFGPGTRLTVL.

The rearrangement uses TRBV11-1 and TRBJ2-7; 7 bases line up with TRBD1. Germline V gene lookup returns CDR1 SGHAT and CDR2 FQDESV (reference sequence). J was trimmed by 5 bases and V by 5 bases; bases with no gene match: 6. The CDR3 spans 13 residues. The CDR3 here is CASSPHRGHEQYF. The CDR3 DNA follows: TGTGCCAGCAGCCCCCACAGGGGCCACGAGCAGTACTTC.

The chain employs TRBV5-4 and TRBJ2-7; TRBD1 agrees at 11 bases. Trimming at V came to 4 bases and at J to 3 bases, leaving 6 bases not matched to a gene. The V gene's germline CDR1 is SGHNT and CDR2 YYREEE (reference sequence). This CDR3 has 15 amino acids. Written as DNA, the CDR3 is TGTGCCAGCAGCCTTAGGGGGACAGGGGGCTACGAGCAGTACTTC. Protein product: CASSLRGTGGYEQYF. Full variable domain (remainder filled in from reference TRBV5-4 and TRBJ2-7): ETGVTQSPTHLIKTRGQQVTLRCSSQSGHNTVSWYQQALGQGPQFIFQYYREEENGRGNFPPRFSGLQFPNYSSELNVNALELDDSALYLCASSLRGTGGYEQYFGPGTRLTVT.

This chain uses TRBV2 with TRBJ2-3, with D possibly being TRBD2 (5 bases). Germline V CDR1 and CDR2: SNHLY, FYNNEI. Trimming left V 8 bases short and J 7 bases short, with 16 bases between. This CDR3 contains 13 residues. The CDR3 sequence is CASHTSHGNTQYF. In DNA form, the CDR3 reads TGTGCCAGCCACACCTCCCACGGGAATACGCAGTATTTT.

For this clone: This specimen includes other DNA sequences encoding the same CDR3. The gene calls are TRBV18 and TRBJ2-3, with a possible D match to TRBD2 (6 bases). CDR1 is KGHSH, CDR2 LQKENI, per germline. The CDR3 runs to 14 residues. Deletions cut 3 bases from V and 3 bases from J, with 10 bases between. CDR3 amino acids: CASSPPTRTDTQYF. CDR3 nucleotides: TGTGCCAGCTCACCCCCGACTAGGACAGATACGCAGTATTTT. Looking up the rest from reference TRBV18 and TRBJ2-3 gives the full variable domain: NAGVMQNPRHLVRRRGQEARLRCSPMKGHSHVYWYRQLPEEGLKFMVYLQKENIIDESGMPKERFSAEFPKEGPSILRIQQVVRGDSAAYFCASSPPTRTDTQYFGPGTRLTVL.

V gene TRBV28 combines with J gene TRBJ2-7; D is unresolved. Germline V CDR1 and CDR2: MDHEN, SYDVKM. The CDR3 is 13 residues long. V was cut by 5 bases and J by 1 base, with 9 bases left in between. The CDR3 reads CASSPSGSYEQYF. CDR3 nucleotide sequence: TGTGCCAGCAGTCCTTCTGGTTCCTACGAGCAGTACTTC.

V usage is TRBV9 and J usage is TRBJ1-6, with D hard to call. This CDR3 has 15 residues. The V end was cut by 3 bases, the J end by 0 bases, with 7 bases between. CDR1 is SGDLS and CDR2 is YYNGEE in the germline V gene. This chain's CDR3 is CASSASSSYNSPLHF. The CDR3 nucleotides read TGTGCCAGCAGCGCCTCTAGCTCCTATAATTCACCCCTCCACTTT.

The genes are TRBV4-2 and TRBJ2-7, with D possibly matching TRBD2 (5 bases). The CDR3 has 15 residues. Germline V gives CDR1 LGHNA, CDR2 YNFKEQ. V shed 1 base and J shed 3 bases, with 13 bases lying between them. The CDR3 nucleotides read TGTGCCAGCAGCCAAGGAGTCCGGGGAAACTACGAGCAGTACTTC. This gives the protein CASSQGVRGNYEQYF.

The rearrangement links TRBV9 to TRBJ2-7; no clear D gene. The V and J ends lost 0 bases and 0 bases respectively, with 10 bases between them. This CDR3 contains 15 residues. The germline V gene has CDR1 SGDLS and CDR2 YYNGEE. CDR3 DNA: TGTGCCAGCAGCGTAGGCAGGTTGAGCTCCTACGAGCAGTACTTC. Translation gives CASSVGRLSSYEQYF.

A single count supports this clone. The V gene is TRBV7-2, the J gene TRBJ2-1, with 7 nucleotides matching TRBD1. CDR3 length equals 16 residues. J lost 8 bases, V lost 1 base, and 11 bases had no gene match. The germline V gene has CDR1 SGHTA and CDR2 FQGNSA. In nucleotides, the CDR3 is TGTGCCAGCAGCTTAGACAGGGGTATTGTTAGCGATGAGCAGTTCTTC. Its translation: CASSLDRGIVSDEQFF.

A single count supports this clone. This chain uses TRBV6-6 with TRBJ1-4; D uncertain. V was pared by 6 bases and J by 0 bases, with 11 bases between. The CDR3 sequence is 15 residues long. Germline V CDR1 and CDR2: MNHNY, SVGAGI (reference sequence). The CDR3 protein is CASSTDGATNEKLFF. The CDR3 DNA is TGTGCCAGCAGCACCGACGGTGCAACTAATGAAAAACTGTTTTTT.

This clone appeared once. This rearrangement joins TRBV5-1 to TRBJ2-5; 11 nucleotides match TRBD1. Germline V gene sequence: CDR1 SGHRS, CDR2 YFSETQ. This CDR3 comprises 14 residues. With V trimmed by 5 bases and J by 2 bases, 2 bases remained unmatched. The CDR3 bases are TGCGCCAGCAGTCGGGACAGGGGGCAAGAGACCCAGTACTTC. It is translated as CASSRDRGQETQYF.